Below, 17 T cell receptor beta chains from the same sample are listed, as sequenced in a study of T cells expressing NK-cell markers. With the 5' RACE reads reprocessed, TCRdb shows one record per CDR3 protein and no DNA. The repertoire shows approximately 460,000 distinct CDR3 sequences; the top ten hold roughly 7.2%. Sequencing used blood T cells: a sorted CD56 or NKG2C T cell subset, CD4+ or CD8+ T cells, or bulk PBMC T cells (not recorded which). Receptors were obtained from a woman between 18 and 70 years old in good health.

This chain uses TRBV20-1 with TRBJ2-6; the D call of TRBD1 rests on TCRdb alone, since no DNA is present to check it. In germline, CDR1 is DFQATT, CDR2 SNEGSKA (reference sequence). This CDR3 is built from 15 residues. The CDR3 protein is CSARRQGAGANVLTF.

The chain carries TRBV20-1 and TRBJ1-1; without DNA, the TCRdb call of TRBD1 cannot be checked. The germline V gene has CDR1 DFQATT and CDR2 SNEGSKA (reference sequence). The length of the CDR3 is 15 residues. CDR3 protein: CSASGDSLGNTEAFF.

This rearrangement joins TRBV7-9 to TRBJ1-6. This CDR3 has 16 amino acids. Per the germline V gene, CDR1 is SEHNR and CDR2 is FQNEAQ (reference sequence). CDR3: CASSPDRFDLGSPLHF.

This sequence joins TRBV6-1 and TRBJ2-1; TCRdb picks TRBD1, but there is no DNA to check that call. The CDR3 loop spans 16 amino acids. Germline values: CDR1 MNHNS, CDR2 SASEGT. The CDR3 is CASRDRGHVTYNEQFF.

The rearrangement joins TRBV12-3 or TRBV12-4 to TRBJ2-7; the TRBD1 assignment by TCRdb is unverifiable without DNA. The CDR3 is 12 amino acids. CDR3 loop: CASRGQAGEQYF.

The rearrangement links TRBV6-5 to TRBJ1-1; the TCRdb call, TRBD1, lacks DNA for checking. The CDR3 has 14 residues. Per germline, CDR1 MNHEY and CDR2 SVGAGI. The CDR3 loop reads CASSYAGVNTEAFF.

This chain links TRBV6-2 or TRBV6-3 with TRBJ2-7; TCRdb outputs TRBD2, but without DNA this stays unchecked. The germline V gene has CDR1 MNHEY and CDR2 SVGEGT. This CDR3 spans 14 amino acids. CDR3: CASSYSGGLYEQYF.

CDR3 loop: CASSSTAGGGGDEQFF. The J gene is TRBJ2-1, the V gene TRBV6-5; with no DNA, the TCRdb D assignment of TRBD2 cannot be verified. The CDR3 has 16 residues. From germline, CDR1 is MNHEY and CDR2 SVGAGI.

The gene calls are TRBV20-1 and TRBJ2-7; TCRdb reports TRBD2, a call that lacks DNA to check it against. The CDR3 is 13 residues long. The V gene's germline CDR1 is DFQATT and CDR2 SNEGSKA (reference sequence). The CDR3 region is CSAQPSPLGEQYF.

This chain joins TRBV29-1 and TRBJ2-7. The V gene's germline CDR1 is SQVTM and CDR2 ANQGSEA. CDR3 length: 15 residues. The CDR3 sequence is CSVVEFDGRSYEQYF.

This chain uses TRBV11-2 with TRBJ2-3; TCRdb calls TRBD1, which cannot be checked without DNA. CDR1 SGHAT and CDR2 FQNNGV come from the germline V gene. CDR3 length: 15 amino acids. The CDR3 here is CASSPRGDFTDTQYF.

The CDR3: CASSWDRQETQYF. The V and J genes are TRBV7-9 and TRBJ2-5; TCRdb calls TRBD1, which cannot be checked without DNA. CDR1 and CDR2 from the germline V gene are SEHNR and FQNEAQ (reference sequence). This CDR3 spans 13 amino acids. Full variable domain (missing parts from reference TRBV7-9 and TRBJ2-5): DTGVSQNPRHKITKRGQNVTFRCDPISEHNRLYWYRQTLGQGPEFLTYFQNEAQLEKSRLLSDRFSAERPKGSFSTLEIQRTEQGDSAMYLCASSWDRQETQYFGPGTRLLVL.

The V call is TRBV7-3, the J call TRBJ2-1. This CDR3 comprises 13 residues. Germline CDR1 is SGHTA and CDR2 is FQGTGA. The CDR3 region is CASSSLLGNEQFF.

The V gene is TRBV2, the J gene TRBJ1-5. Germline-derived CDR1 and CDR2 are SNHLY and FYNNEI. There are 12 residues in the CDR3. CDR3 protein: CASSPRNQPQHF.

This chain uses TRBV20-1 with TRBJ2-2; no DNA is available, so the TRBD1 call from TCRdb remains unchecked. CDR3 length: 15 residues. Per the germline V gene, CDR1 is DFQATT and CDR2 is SNEGSKA (reference sequence). CDR3 region: CSARGSEGRTGELFF.

The chain is built from TRBV28 and TRBJ2-7; the TRBD1 assignment by TCRdb is unverifiable without DNA. Germline assignment: CDR1 MDHEN and CDR2 SYDVKM. CDR3 length: 14 amino acids. CDR3 region: CASAAGTAHYEQYF.

The chain has TRBV19 and TRBJ2-3; TCRdb returns TRBD1, unconfirmable since there is no DNA. The CDR3 is 12 residues long. From germline, CDR1 is LNHDA and CDR2 SQIVND (reference sequence). The chain's CDR3 is CASSIGQGRGYF.